Sequencing of this T cell receptor beta chain was carried out in a study of control samples from healthy donors and cancer patients (dated by TCRdb to 2018 to 2020). To prepare the library, the immunoSEQ multiplex PCR assay was applied. Held by TCRdb, this immuneACCESS table contains in-frame sequences only and omits some clones. Under half of the omission traces to an unresolved V gene where checked; the cause of the rest is unknown. The sample contains some 120,000 clones, over 85% of them found a single time. 3.6% of the sample rests with the top ten. According to the germline V gene (reference sequence), CDR1 reads SEHNR and CDR2 reads FQNEAQ. The CDR3, cysteine through phenylalanine, is 13 amino acids long. Kept here is only the CDR3 DNA, which spans 39 bases and is read in frame from base 1. Trimming costs V 6 bases and J 2 bases, and their ends lie 11 bases apart. For this clone: It has no known antigen specificity. No much larger clone is present one base from it, and per-base qualities are unavailable.

The sequence is built from TRBV7-9 and TRBJ2-7; the D gene assignment is perhaps TRBD1 or TRBD2, with each matching 6 bases. This TCR was sampled from a man younger than 45 in good health. Sequenced: blood. The CDR3 amino acid sequence is: CASRRRGAYEQYF. Here is the DNA: TGTGCCAGCAGAAGAAGGGGGGCCTACGAGCAGTACTTC.